This T cell receptor (beta chain) came from a study of graft-versus-host responses after intestinal transplantation. For the study at large: Every transplant recipient was induced with anti-thymocyte globulin, then maintained on tacrolimus and steroids for approximately three years.

This clone was found once. The antigen is unknown. General observations from the study: Elevated graft-versus-host to host-versus-graft clonal ratios in allografts were recorded for patients with graft-donor T cell macrochimerism. Peak levels of circulating GvH clones tracked with early post-transplant HvG declines. Analysis identified GvH clones in recipient marrow, with some appearing first in ileum or blood.

The V and J ends lost 2 bases and 9 bases respectively, with 17 bases between them. The CDR3 spans 14 residues. CDR1 and CDR2 (germline): SGHRS, YFSETQ. The protocol was immunoSEQ multiplex PCR, while the TCRdb copy is restricted to in-frame clones and leaves out a portion. The sample comprises roughly 81,000 clones, around 80% of which are singletons, and 0.83% rests with the top ten. Material: unstimulated CD4+ T cells sorted from spleen or lymph node cells, obtained before intestinal transplant. The receptor was derived from a human donor who received an intestinal transplant. This chain connects TRBV5-1 to TRBJ2-5; D may be TRBD1 (6 bases). The CDR3 is CASSLQGQGRPQYF. As DNA, the CDR3 is TGCGCCAGCAGCTTACAGGGACAAGGGAGACCCCAGTACTTC.